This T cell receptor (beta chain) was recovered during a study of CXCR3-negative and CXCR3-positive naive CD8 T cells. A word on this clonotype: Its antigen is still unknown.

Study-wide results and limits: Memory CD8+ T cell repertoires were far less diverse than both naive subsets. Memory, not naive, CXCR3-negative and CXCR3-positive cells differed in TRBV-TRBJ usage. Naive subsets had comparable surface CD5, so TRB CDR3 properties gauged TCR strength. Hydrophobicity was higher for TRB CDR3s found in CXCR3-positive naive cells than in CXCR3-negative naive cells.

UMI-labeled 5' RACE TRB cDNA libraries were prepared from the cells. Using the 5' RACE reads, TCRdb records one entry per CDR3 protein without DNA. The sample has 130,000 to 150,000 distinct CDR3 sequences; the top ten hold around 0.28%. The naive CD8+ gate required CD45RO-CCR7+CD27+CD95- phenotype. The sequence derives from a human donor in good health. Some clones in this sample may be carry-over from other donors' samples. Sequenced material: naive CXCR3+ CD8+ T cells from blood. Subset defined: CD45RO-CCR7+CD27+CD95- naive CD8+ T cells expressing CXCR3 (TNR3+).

CDR3 residues: CASSPSEPGGGYTF. This chain joins TRBV7-9 and TRBJ1-2; checking the TCRdb D call of TRBD1 is not possible without DNA. Germline CDR1 and CDR2: SEHNR and FQNEAQ (reference sequence). The CDR3 runs to 14 residues.